The 9 T cell receptor beta chains presented below share a single source sample, sequenced in a study of PD-L1 blockade in urothelial cancer. Data came from immunoSEQ multiplex PCR; TCRdb stores just in-frame clones and leaves some out. Altogether some 74,000 clones are present, roughly 80% being singletons, with the ten largest covering 6.7%. The time point here: pretreatment peripheral blood. The sequencing here drew on PBMCs, taken around atezolizumab (anti-PD-L1) treatment. The receptors originated from a man aged 35-49 years with urothelial cancer.

V gene TRBV15 combines with J gene TRBJ2-6; unclear D gene. Trimming took off 1 base at V and 0 bases at J, with 13 bases between the two ends. In germline, CDR1 is LNHNV, CDR2 YYDKDF (reference sequence). The CDR3 covers 18 residues. The CDR3 sequence: CATSRVVGKSSGANVLTF. CDR3 bases: TGTGCCACCAGCAGAGTAGTGGGCAAAAGCTCTGGGGCCAACGTCCTGACTTTC. Supplemented by reference TRBV15 and TRBJ2-6, the full variable domain reads DAMVIQNPRYQVTQFGKPVTLSCSQTLNHNVMYWYQQKSSQAPKLLFHYYDKDFNNEADTPDNFQSRRPNTSFCFLDIRSPGLGDTAMYLCATSRVVGKSSGANVLTFGAGSRLTVL.

This chain uses TRBV10-3 with TRBJ2-1, with TRBD2 matching 14 bases. CDR1 is ENHRY and CDR2 is SYGVKD in the germline V gene. The CDR3 totals 15 residues. The junction had 7 bases not matched to a gene; V was cut back by 10 bases and J by 5 bases. Here the CDR3 reads CATKGTSGRNNEQFF. The CDR3 DNA sequence: TGTGCCACCAAGGGGACTAGCGGGAGAAACAATGAGCAGTTCTTC.

The rearrangement uses TRBV6-1 and TRBJ2-2; D unresolved. Germline V gene data show CDR1 as MNHNS and CDR2 as SASEGT. CDR3 length: 12 residues. Trimming stripped 7 bases from V and 6 bases from J, with 9 bases between. CDR3 sequence reads: CASTPQAGELFF. CDR3 nucleotide sequence: TGTGCCAGCACCCCGCAGGCCGGGGAGCTGTTTTTT.

The genes are TRBV27 and TRBJ2-3, with TRBD2 matching over 11 bases. The CDR3 contains 16 residues. Looked up from germline, CDR1 is MNHEY and CDR2 is SMNVEV (reference sequence). V dropped 1 base and J dropped 6; count of bases not matched to a gene: 6. CDR3 loop: CASSLLVAGGPDTQYF. DNA for the CDR3: TGTGCCAGCAGTTTATTGGTAGCGGGAGGGCCTGATACGCAGTATTTT.

The chain has TRBV6-6 and TRBJ2-1; D unresolved. This CDR3 has 12 residues. CDR1 is MNHNY and CDR2 is SVGAGI in the germline V gene (reference sequence). Trimming cost V 6 bases and J 0 bases, with 3 bases left between them. CDR3 in DNA: TGTGCCAGCAGACTCTCCTACAATGAGCAGTTCTTC. It specifies CASRLSYNEQFF.

This chain connects TRBV6-6 to TRBJ1-1, with D possibly TRBD1 on 6 matching bases. V was pared by 5 bases and J by 4 bases, with 20 bases between. The CDR3 consists of 16 residues. CDR1 and CDR2 (germline): MNHNY, SVGAGI (reference sequence). CDR3 nucleotide sequence: TGTGCCAGCAGTCAAACGGGGGGGGCGCTGGGCACTGAAGCTTTCTTT. Translated, it gives CASSQTGGALGTEAFF.

This rearrangement joins TRBV6-6 to TRBJ2-7, with TRBD1 identical over 7 bases. The V and J ends lost 0 bases and 4 bases, in that order; junction bases with no gene match: 0. This CDR3 has 13 amino acids. CDR1 MNHNY and CDR2 SVGAGI come from the germline V gene (reference sequence). CDR3 in DNA: TGTGCCAGCAGTTACTCACAGGGGTACGAGCAGTACTTC. Its protein product is CASSYSQGYEQYF.

This chain uses TRBV28 with TRBJ2-1, with 10 bases identical to TRBD1. V lost 6 bases to trimming and J lost 10 bases; unmatched junction nucleotides: 6. CDR1 is MDHEN and CDR2 is SYDVKM in the germline V gene. The CDR3 is 13 residues long. The CDR3 nucleotides read TGTGCCAGCAGGGGGACAGGGGTAGTCGAGCAGTTCTTC. It yields the protein CASRGTGVVEQFF.

V is TRBV30 and J is TRBJ2-4, with a weak D call TRBD2 (6 bases). Trimming left V 2 bases short and J 6 bases short, with 17 bases between. The CDR3 loop spans 15 amino acids. Per the germline V gene, CDR1 is GTSNPN and CDR2 is SVGIG (reference sequence). The CDR3 bases are TGTGCCTGGAGTTTAGATCTGGCGGGACTAAACATTCAGTACTTC. Residues: CAWSLDLAGLNIQYF.